This T cell receptor beta chain was sequenced during a study of T cells in Graves' hyperthyroidism and ophthalmopathy. This CDR3 spans 14 amino acids. CDR1 is SGHAT and CDR2 is FQNNGV in the germline V gene. Trimming removed 3 bases from V and 6 bases from J, with 15 bases in between. This clonotype was picked up a small number of times. Its antigen remains unidentified. RNA transcripts yielded amplified TCR beta CDR3 regions. In the first-round RT-PCR of the TCR CDR3, the HTBI primer set was used. Each CDR3 protein is one row after TCRdb ran MiXCR on the multiplex PCR reads. The data hold fewer than 750,000 distinct CDR3 sequences, with about 15% observed a single time. Points from the study as a whole: A model of 13 V-J pairs discriminated ophthalmopathy from stable hyperthyroidism.

The chain combines TRBV11-2 with TRBJ2-7, with no clear D. This clonotype originated in a woman aged 40-49 years with Graves' ophthalmopathy. Sequencing was done on a sample of blood. The CDR3: CASSFALDSTEQYF. CDR3 bases: TGTGCCAGCAGCTTCGCCCTCGACTCGACCGAGCAGTACTTC.